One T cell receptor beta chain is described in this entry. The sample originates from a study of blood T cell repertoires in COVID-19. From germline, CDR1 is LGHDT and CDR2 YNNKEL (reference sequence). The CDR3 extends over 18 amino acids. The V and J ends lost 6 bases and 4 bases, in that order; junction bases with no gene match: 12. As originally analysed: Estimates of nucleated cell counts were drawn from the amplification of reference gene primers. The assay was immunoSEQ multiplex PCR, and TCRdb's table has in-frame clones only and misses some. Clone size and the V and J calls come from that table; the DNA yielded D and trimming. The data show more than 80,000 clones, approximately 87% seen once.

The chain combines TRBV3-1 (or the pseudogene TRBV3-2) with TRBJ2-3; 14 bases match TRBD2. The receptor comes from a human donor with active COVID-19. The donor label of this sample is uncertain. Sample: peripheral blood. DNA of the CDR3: TGTGCCAGCAGTCGCGGTCGGACTAGCGGGGGGTCCGCAGATACGCAGTATTTT. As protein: CASSRGRTSGGSADTQYF.